This T cell receptor beta chain was recovered during a study of blood T cells in healthy people across ages (dated by TCRdb to 2013 to 2016). As for the study more broadly: In model experiments, template switching captured about one uniquely barcoded TCR beta cDNA molecule for every two T cells. Using deep sequencing normalized with unique cDNA molecular identifiers, the study measured how TCR beta repertoire diversity changes with age. Four age groups were formed from the donors: young (average roughly 15 years), middle-aged (more than 35), aged (about 68) and long-lived (roughly 81). For two donors (one aged 18 to 30 and one aged 80 or older), the study analyzed two additional independent replicas of 1 million unique cDNA reads from the same blood draw.

Regarding this clonotype: It has no known antigen specificity. Base qualities were left out, and no much larger clone turns up one base away.

The method was 5' RACE. Sequencing was performed on an Illumina HiSeq 2500. A second roughly 6 to 11 cycle PCR used a sample-barcoded 5' primer and a J-beta primer mix. A unique molecular identifier was introduced onto each TCR beta cDNA molecule by a template-switch 5' adaptor carrying 12 random nucleotides. Each sample yielded at least 3 million CDR3-containing paired-end reads. First-strand cDNA was synthesized from all RNA with the Mint cDNA synthesis kit, primed by a TRBC-specific oligonucleotide. After uracil-DNA glycosylase treatment, a first 18-cycle PCR used universal primers M1SS and BC2_uni_R on all cDNA. As for the authors' bioinformatics: For normalization, 1 million high-quality reads were randomly selected from each sample, with every read carrying a distinct molecular identifier. Reads with shared molecular identifiers were discarded instead of being binned into consensus sequences. MiTCR, set to a Q25 quality threshold and the strictest error-elimination algorithm, was used for CDR3 identification, clonotype clustering and error correction. A nonparametric unseen species model using Euler transformation provided a lower-bound estimate of total TCR beta diversity. The public reads were reprocessed in TCRdb via fastp at Q25 and MiXCR, keeping in-frame beta chains. Rows merge per CDR3 protein into single entries with the most common DNA and genes. TCRdb's processing, not the authors' own work, is the source of the V and J calls. Counted in this sample were some 760,000 distinct CDR3 sequences; around 25% of them appeared once. Roughly 3.8% of the sample rests with the top ten.

The research as a whole found: The long-lived group showed more naive CD4+ T cells, fewer expanded clones and increased TCR diversity than the aged group, suggesting age selection. Donor CMV infection status was unknown, potentially confounding age-related changes in expanded clonotypes. Since profiling was done on bulk unsorted PBMCs, naive and antigen-experienced compartments could not be conclusively compared. Total diversity estimates from one million sequenced T cells were considered lower bounds and underestimates. Observed TCR beta diversity per million T cells fell roughly linearly with age, and a significant reduction was already apparent by age roughly 40. Observed TCR beta diversity correlated strongly with the percentage of naive T cells measured by flow cytometry.

The roughly 39 donors, aged roughly 6 to 90 years, were systemically healthy Caucasian individuals from Russia. Around 10 milliliters of peripheral blood were collected from each donor into EDTA-treated Vacutainer tubes. Ficoll-Paque density-gradient centrifugation was used to isolate PBMCs, with at least 7 million per sample. Trizol reagent was used to extract total RNA from PBMCs, with at least 5.5 micrograms per sample. Naive CD45RAhigh/CD27high T cell percentages were measured by flow cytometry on a PBMC aliquot from every donor. The CDR3 spans 18 residues, from the cysteine through the phenylalanine. The sequence is cut down to CDR3 DNA, 54 bases in frame from base 1. Looking up the germline V gene (reference sequence) yields CDR1 MNHEY and CDR2 SMNVEV. V and J are trimmed by 0 bases and 0 bases, and the gene matches miss 7 bases of the junction. This same sample was also part of a study on T cells of mothers and their children. Per the second study: The donors were nine systemically healthy Caucasian individuals, made up of three mothers and their six children. cDNA synthesis consumed the entire amount of extracted RNA, loaded at roughly 1.5 ug RNA in each 15 ul reaction. In the second PCR, the M1S primer introduced both the sample barcodes and 2-4 random nucleotides. More than 9 million TCR beta CDR3 reads were obtained from each mother, and several million reads were obtained from each child. Thymic selection shapes the output of TCR recombination in a similar way in related and unrelated pairs, and inherited differences have a minor effect. Normalized repertoire overlap was always slightly but never significantly higher in related than unrelated mother-child pairs. No persistent microchimeric T cell clones were detected, at a sensitivity of around 97 clones per million clonotypes. To look for features that set related mother-child pairs apart from unrelated individuals, the researchers ran deep NGS to compare the TCR beta repertoires of mothers and children. On average, the children were 11 +/- 4 years old, while the mothers were around 40 +/- 4 years old. Libraries were sequenced on Illumina HiSeq 2000 with 100+100 nt paired-end reads after adapter ligation with NEBNext reagents. Mother and child libraries were prepared a month apart and sequenced in separate runs to prevent cross-contamination. For each donor, between about 500,000 and 2,100,000 distinct TCR beta clonotypes were identified. Naive TCR beta clonotypes were estimated from low-frequency clonotypes matched to each donor's FACS-determined naive share, without sorting.

This receptor was identified in a boy between 10 and 17 years old in good health. The sample taken for sequencing was blood. Recombination linked TRBV27 to TRBJ2-5; 10 bases in between match TRBD2. The nucleotide sequence reads as follows: TGTGCCAGCAGTTTATCTAGCGGGGGGCTCTCGTACCAAGAGACCCAGTACTTC. Its product reads: CASSLSSGGLSYQETQYF.